The source of this T cell receptor beta chain is a study of cytomegalovirus exposure and HLA in healthy donors. Donors were ostensibly healthy at sampling, although undocumented immune exposures were probable. CDR3 length equals 13 residues. Trimming stripped 5 bases from V and 2 bases from J, with 10 bases between. Per germline, CDR1 MNHEY and CDR2 SMNVEV (reference sequence). It was with 60 Vbeta and 13 Jbeta primers that the PCR ran. Method: immunoSEQ multiplex PCR; TCRdb's copy keeps in-frame clones and lacks some. The table lists 180,000 or so clones, over 75% of them singletons. Specimen: PBMCs. This sequence joins TRBV27 and TRBJ2-7; D is undetermined. The origin of this receptor is a man over 45 in good health and CMV-seropositive. CDR3 loop: CASSPRWTYEQYF. CDR3 sequence (DNA): TGTGCCAGCAGTCCCAGGTGGACCTACGAGCAGTACTTC.